Here is one TCR beta chain with its context. Its antigen is currently unknown. V lost 6 bases to trimming and J lost 4 bases, with 15 bases between them. The CDR3 length is 14 residues. The germline gives CDR1 MNHEY, CDR2 SMNVEV (reference sequence). Using immunoSEQ multiplex PCR, the repertoire was profiled, and TCRdb retains in-frame clones only, with some absent. The top ten hold around 0.15% of the sample, which has about 130,000 clones, about 92% seen once. This sample was included in a study of graft-versus-host responses after intestinal transplantation. Study-level results: Recipient marrow showed GvH clones, some seen first in ileum or blood. Circulating GvH clones peaking coincided with falling HvG clones soon after transplant.

The TCR comes from a human donor who received an intestinal transplant. The input for sequencing was unstimulated CD4+ T cells sorted from spleen or lymph node cells, taken before intestinal transplant. The chain is built from TRBV27 and TRBJ1-2, with D possibly matching TRBD1 (5 bases). The CDR3 nucleotides read TGTGCCAGCAGACGCGGGGGAATCGGCTATGGCTACACCTTC. Protein product: CASRRGGIGYGYTF.